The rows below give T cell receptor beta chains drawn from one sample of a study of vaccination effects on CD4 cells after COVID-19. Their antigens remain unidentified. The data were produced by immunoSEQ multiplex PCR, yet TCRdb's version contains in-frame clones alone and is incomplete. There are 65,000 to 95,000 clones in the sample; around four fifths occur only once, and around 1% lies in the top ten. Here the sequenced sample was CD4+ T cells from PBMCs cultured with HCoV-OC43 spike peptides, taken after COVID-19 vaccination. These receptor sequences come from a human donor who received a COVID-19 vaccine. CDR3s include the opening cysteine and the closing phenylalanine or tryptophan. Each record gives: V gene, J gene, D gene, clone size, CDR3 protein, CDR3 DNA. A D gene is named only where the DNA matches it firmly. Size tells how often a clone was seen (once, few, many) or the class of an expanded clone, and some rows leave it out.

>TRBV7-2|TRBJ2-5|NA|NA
CASSLVRETQYF
TGTGCCAGCAGCTTAGTTCGGGAGACCCAGTACTTC
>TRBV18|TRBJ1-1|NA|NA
CASSPSSGGWTEAFF
TGTGCCAGCTCACCCAGTAGCGGGGGATGGACTGAAGCTTTCTTT
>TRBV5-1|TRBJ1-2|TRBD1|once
CASSLNAGTGPYGYTF
TGCGCCAGCAGCTTAAACGCCGGGACAGGGCCCTATGGCTACACCTTC
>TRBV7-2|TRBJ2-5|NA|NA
CASSSRAVRETQYF
TGTGCCAGCAGCTCTCGGGCCGTACGGGAGACCCAGTACTTC
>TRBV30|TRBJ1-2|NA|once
CAWSVGRNYGYTF
TGTGCCTGGAGTGTTGGGCGGAACTATGGCTACACCTTC
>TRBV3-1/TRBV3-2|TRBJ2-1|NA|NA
CASSQGNIVQQFF
TGTGCCAGCAGCCAGGGGAACATTGTGCAGCAGTTCTTC
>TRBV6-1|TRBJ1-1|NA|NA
CASSDTMKGAFF
TGTGCCAGCAGTGATACGATGAAGGGAGCTTTCTTT
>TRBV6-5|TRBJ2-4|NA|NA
CASSQPGSNIQYF
TGTGCCAGCAGTCAACCGGGGTCTAACATTCAGTACTTC
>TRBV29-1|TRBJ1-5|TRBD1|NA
CSVGTGSNQPQHF
TGCAGCGTTGGGACAGGAAGCAATCAGCCCCAGCATTTT
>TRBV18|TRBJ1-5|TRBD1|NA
CASSLDRGGPYSNQPQHF
TGTGCCAGCTCACTGGACAGGGGGGGGCCTTATAGCAATCAGCCCCAGCATTTT
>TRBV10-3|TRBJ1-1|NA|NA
CAISWTADTEAFF
TGTGCCATCAGCTGGACAGCGGACACTGAAGCTTTCTTT
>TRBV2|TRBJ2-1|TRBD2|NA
CASSARERNEQFF
TGTGCCAGCAGTGCGCGGGAGCGGAATGAGCAGTTCTTC
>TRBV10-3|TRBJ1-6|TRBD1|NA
CAIRLDRAHSPLHF
TGTGCCATCAGGTTGGACAGGGCTCATTCACCCCTCCACTTT
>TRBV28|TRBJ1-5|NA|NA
CAAGSNQPQHF
TGTGCCGCGGGGTCTAATCAGCCCCAGCATTTT
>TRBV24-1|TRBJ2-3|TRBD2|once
CATSAPVLSGGVVGTDTQYF
TGTGCCACCAGTGCCCCAGTTCTAAGCGGGGGAGTCGTAGGCACAGATACGCAGTATTTT
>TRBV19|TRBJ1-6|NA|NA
CASSMQVPNSPLHF
TGTGCCAGTAGTATGCAGGTTCCCAATTCACCCCTCCACTTT
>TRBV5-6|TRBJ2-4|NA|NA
CASSTTVAKNIQYF
TGTGCCAGCAGCACGACGGTAGCCAAAAACATTCAGTACTTC
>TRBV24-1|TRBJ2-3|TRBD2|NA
CATSDLGSGGRDTQYF
TGTGCCACCAGTGATTTAGGGAGCGGGGGGCGGGATACGCAGTATTTT
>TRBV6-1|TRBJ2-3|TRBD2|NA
CASSAGLAGTNGDTQYF
TGTGCCAGCAGTGCGGGACTAGCGGGTACGAACGGAGATACGCAGTATTTT
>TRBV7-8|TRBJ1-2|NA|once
CASSPRETDRGYTF
TGTGCCAGCAGCCCGAGAGAGACTGACCGCGGCTACACCTTC
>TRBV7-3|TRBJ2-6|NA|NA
CASSYREKSGANVLTF
TGTGCCAGCAGCTACCGGGAAAAATCTGGGGCCAACGTCCTGACTTTC
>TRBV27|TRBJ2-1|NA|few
CASSLEARPNEQFF
TGTGCCAGCAGTTTAGAGGCGAGACCCAATGAGCAGTTCTTC
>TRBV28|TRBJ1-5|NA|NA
CASSSILSNQPQHF
TGTGCCAGCAGTTCGATCCTTAGCAATCAGCCCCAGCATTTT
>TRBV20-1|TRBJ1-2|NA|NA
CSASLLEGYTF
TGCAGTGCTAGCTTGCTCGAGGGCTACACCTTC
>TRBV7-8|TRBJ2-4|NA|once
CASSSGHLNIQYF
TGTGCCAGCAGCTCGGGACACCTAAACATTCAGTACTTC
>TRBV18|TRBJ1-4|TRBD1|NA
CASSRDRENEKLFF
TGTGCCAGCTCCCGGGACAGGGAGAATGAAAAACTGTTTTTT
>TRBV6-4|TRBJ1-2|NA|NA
CASSVGSNYGYTF
TGTGCCAGCAGTGTGGGCAGTAACTATGGCTACACCTTC
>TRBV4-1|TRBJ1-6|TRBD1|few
CASSQGGTGSSPLHF
TGCGCCAGCAGCCAAGGGGGGACAGGTAGTTCACCCCTCCACTTT
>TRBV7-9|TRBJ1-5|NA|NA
CASSPDSNQPQHF
TGTGCCAGCAGCCCAGATAGCAATCAGCCCCAGCATTTT
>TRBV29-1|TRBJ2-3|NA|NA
CSVVLGRTDTQYF
TGCAGTGTCGTTCTGGGGCGAACAGATACGCAGTATTTT
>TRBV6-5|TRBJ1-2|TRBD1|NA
CASSYTTGDYGYTF
TGTGCCAGCAGTTACACGACAGGGGATTATGGCTACACCTTC
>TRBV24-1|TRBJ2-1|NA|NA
CATSDELGGGGNEQFF
TGTGCCACCAGTGATGAGCTGGGGGGGGGCGGCAATGAGCAGTTCTTC
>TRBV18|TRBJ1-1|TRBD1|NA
CASSHDRVDVNTEAFF
TGTGCCAGCTCTCATGACAGGGTAGACGTGAACACTGAAGCTTTCTTT
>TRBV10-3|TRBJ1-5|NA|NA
CAISLDGRGQPQHF
TGTGCCATCAGCCTGGACGGGAGGGGTCAGCCCCAGCATTTT
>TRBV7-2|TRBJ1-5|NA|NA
CASSLEAGGSQHF
TGTGCCAGCAGCTTAGAAGCCGGGGGCTCGCAGCATTTT
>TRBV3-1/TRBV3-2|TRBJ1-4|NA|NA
CASSQEGALFGKLFF
TGTGCCAGCAGCCAAGAGGGGGCCCTATTTGGGAAACTGTTTTTT
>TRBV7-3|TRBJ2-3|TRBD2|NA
CASRSAGVADTQYF
TGTGCCAGCAGATCAGCGGGGGTCGCAGATACGCAGTATTTT
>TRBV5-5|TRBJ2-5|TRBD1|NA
CASSGTGLETQYF
TGTGCCAGCAGCGGGACAGGGTTGGAGACCCAGTACTTC
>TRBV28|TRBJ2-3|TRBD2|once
CASSPSGVGTDTQYF
TGTGCCAGCAGTCCTAGCGGGGTGGGCACAGATACGCAGTATTTT
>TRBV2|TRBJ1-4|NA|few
CASSGTGRTNEKLFF
TGTGCCAGCAGCGGGACCGGGAGGACTAATGAAAAACTGTTTTTT
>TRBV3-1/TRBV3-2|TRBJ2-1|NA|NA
CASSQRSENEQFF
TGTGCCAGCAGCCAACGAAGTGAGAATGAGCAGTTCTTC
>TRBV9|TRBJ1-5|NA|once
CASSVESNQPQHF
TGTGCCAGCAGCGTAGAGAGCAATCAGCCCCAGCATTTT